These 29 T cell receptor beta chains came from one sample sequenced in a study of blood T cell repertoires in COVID-19. TCRdb keeps only in-frame clones here, not all; method: immunoSEQ multiplex PCR. The sample holds 150,000 or so clones; 84% are singletons and the top ten take roughly 7.3%. The sequencing input was PBMCs or T cells enriched from blood (not recorded which). The source of these receptors is a woman between 45 and 65 years old who had recovered from COVID-19.

The gene calls are TRBV7-6 and TRBJ1-5; D is ambiguous. The CDR3 contains 13 residues. Germline CDR1 SGHVS, CDR2 FNYEAQ. The V gene lost 1 base and the J gene lost 5 bases, with 6 bases spanning the gap. CDR3 DNA: TGTGCCAGCAGCTTAGGGCAGTATCAGCCCCAGCATTTT. Its protein is CASSLGQYQPQHF.

The V gene is TRBV10-3, the J gene TRBJ1-2; D is uncertain. Trimming removed 0 bases at V and 8 bases at J, with 16 bases between. Germline lookup yields CDR1 ENHRY and CDR2 SYGVKD. There are 15 residues in the CDR3. The CDR3 coding sequence is TGTGCCATCAGTGAGTCGCAGACGGGGAGCGGCGGCTACACCTTC. It codes for CAISESQTGSGGYTF.

This clone has just a few counts. This chain links TRBV25-1 with TRBJ2-7, with 7 bases fitting TRBD2. Germline V gene data show CDR1 as MGHDK and CDR2 as SYGVNS. The CDR3 totals 15 residues. J lost 1 base, V lost 3 bases, and 6 bases had no gene match. This chain's CDR3 is CASSDATSLSYEQYF. CDR3 DNA sequence: TGTGCCAGCAGTGACGCGACTAGCCTTTCCTACGAGCAGTACTTC.

The V gene is TRBV6-5, the J gene TRBJ1-3; tentative D call: TRBD1 (6 bases). Trimming stripped 9 bases from V and 0 bases from J, with 12 bases between. The CDR3 spans 14 residues. Germline V gives CDR1 MNHEY, CDR2 SVGAGI. CDR3 sequence: CASTQGYSGNTIYF. The DNA of the CDR3 is TGTGCCAGTACACAGGGCTACTCTGGAAACACCATATATTTT.

This clone appeared a few times. V gene TRBV9 combines with J gene TRBJ2-2, with D possibly being TRBD2 (5 bases). Germline assignment: CDR1 SGDLS and CDR2 YYNGEE. The CDR3 runs 13 residues. The V end was cut by 3 bases, the J end by 2 bases, with 5 bases between. The CDR3 nucleotides are TGTGCCAGCAGCGCGGGAAACACCGGGGAGCTGTTTTTT. Translation: CASSAGNTGELFF.

The V gene is TRBV6-5, the J gene TRBJ2-5, with D perhaps TRBD1 (6 bases). The CDR3 covers 14 residues. Trimming shortened V by 6 bases and J by 13 bases, and 24 bases separated the two germline ends. Germline CDR1 is MNHEY and CDR2 is SVGAGI. Here the CDR3 DNA reads TGTGCCAGCAGCAAGACGAATAGGGACACCCCCAGGTACTTC. Its translation is CASSKTNRDTPRYF.

The gene calls are TRBV5-1 and TRBJ1-4; no clear D gene. The CDR3 sequence is 13 residues long. Germline loops: CDR1 SGHRS, CDR2 YFSETQ. V lost 5 bases and J 3 bases, leaving 8 bases between the germline ends. The CDR3 bases are TGCGCCAGCAGACGCGGGGCTAATGAAAAACTGTTTTTT. Its protein is CASRRGANEKLFF.

The chain links TRBV6-2 or TRBV6-3 to TRBJ2-2, with D possibly TRBD2 on 6 matching bases. V lost 6 bases, J lost 9 bases, and 14 bases lay in between. Germline CDR1 and CDR2: MNHEY and SVGEGT. The CDR3 runs 13 residues. The CDR3 sequence: CASSPGGSRELFF. The CDR3 nucleotides are TGTGCCAGCAGCCCCGGGGGAAGTAGGGAGCTGTTTTTT.

This chain links TRBV5-1 with TRBJ2-2; 9 bases map to TRBD1. Unmatched junction bases numbered 8, after V lost 4 bases and J lost 1 base. CDR3 length: 17 amino acids. CDR1 and CDR2 from the germline V gene are SGHRS and YFSETQ. The CDR3 here is CASSQDRGGLNTGELFF. The CDR3 DNA sequence: TGCGCCAGCAGCCAGGACAGGGGCGGACTGAACACCGGGGAGCTGTTTTTT. Complete variable domain (other parts from reference TRBV5-1 and TRBJ2-2): KAGVTQTPRYLIKTRGQQVTLSCSPISGHRSVSWYQQTPGQGLQFLFEYFSETQRNKGNFPGRFSGRQFSNSRSEMNVSTLELGDSALYLCASSQDRGGLNTGELFFGEGSRLTVL.

This chain connects TRBV7-3 to TRBJ2-1, with 8 bases aligning to TRBD1. The V and J ends lost 5 bases and 5 bases, in that order; junction bases with no gene match: 5. The CDR3 length is 14 residues. Germline CDR1 reads SGHTA; CDR2 reads FQGTGA. The CDR3, as DNA: TGTGCCAGCAGCCCGGGACAGGTTAACAATGAGCAGTTCTTC. It translates to CASSPGQVNNEQFF. Filled out from reference TRBV7-3 and TRBJ2-1, the complete variable domain reads GAGVSQTPSNKVTEKGKYVELRCDPISGHTALYWYRQSLGQGPEFLIYFQGTGAADDSGLPNDRFFAVRPEGSVSTLKIQRTERGDSAVYLCASSPGQVNNEQFFGPGTRLTVL.

The chain is built from TRBV18 and TRBJ1-4; no clear D. Trimming pared 3 bases from V and 5 bases from J, leaving 10 bases between. Germline values: CDR1 KGHSH, CDR2 LQKENI. The CDR3 has 14 amino acids. The CDR3 reads CASSPGSVNEKLFF. Here the CDR3 DNA reads TGTGCCAGCTCACCTGGGAGCGTGAATGAAAAACTGTTTTTT. The full variable domain, in which reference TRBV18 and TRBJ1-4 provide the parts outside the CDR3, is NAGVMQNPRHLVRRRGQEARLRCSPMKGHSHVYWYRQLPEEGLKFMVYLQKENIIDESGMPKERFSAEFPKEGPSILRIQQVVRGDSAAYFCASSPGSVNEKLFFGSGTQLSVL.

The chain uses TRBV5-1 and TRBJ2-7; D perhaps matches TRBD2 (5 bases). The V gene's germline CDR1 is SGHRS and CDR2 YFSETQ. The length of the CDR3 is 14 residues. Trimming took off 4 bases at V and 0 bases at J, with 11 bases between the two ends. The DNA of the CDR3 is TGCGCCAGCAGCATCCCCGGGGTCTCCTACGAGCAGTACTTC. Its translation: CASSIPGVSYEQYF.

The V gene is TRBV20-1, the J gene TRBJ2-2, with 7 bases aligning to TRBD2. The germline V gene encodes CDR1 DFQATT and CDR2 SNEGSKA (reference sequence). The ends lost 3 bases at V and 4 bases at J; junction bases unmatched: 8. The CDR3 runs to 15 residues. CDR3 sequence reads: CSASIPGRLTGELFF. The CDR3 region has the DNA TGCAGTGCTAGTATACCCGGGAGGCTCACCGGGGAGCTGTTTTTT.

The V and J genes are TRBV24-1 and TRBJ2-3; weak D call: TRBD1 (6 bases). V was pared by 9 bases and J by 0 bases, with 12 bases between. Germline-derived CDR1 and CDR2 are KGHDR and SFDVKD. The CDR3 extends over 14 amino acids. The CDR3 coding sequence is TGTGCCACCGAGGGGGTCACAAGCACAGATACGCAGTATTTT. This sequence encodes CATEGVTSTDTQYF.

The chain combines TRBV29-1 with TRBJ2-6, with TRBD1 as a possible D gene (5 bases). The ends were cut back, 7 bases at V and 0 bases at J, with 13 bases in the middle. CDR1 is SQVTM and CDR2 is ANQGSEA in the germline V gene. The CDR3 totals 15 residues. CDR3 in amino acids: CSALTVSSGANVLTF. The CDR3 nucleotides are TGCAGCGCGCTGACAGTGAGCTCTGGGGCCAACGTCCTGACTTTC.

This clone was seen only once. V is TRBV9 and J is TRBJ2-2; 10 positions match TRBD2. The CDR3 extends over 16 amino acids. In germline, CDR1 is SGDLS, CDR2 YYNGEE. V was clipped by 0 bases and J by 3 bases; unmatched bases: 2. The CDR3 here is CASSVASGGYTGELFF. CDR3 coding DNA: TGTGCCAGCAGCGTAGCTAGCGGGGGCTACACCGGGGAGCTGTTTTTT.

A note on this clone: This CDR3 is also generated by other DNA sequences in the sample. The chain combines TRBV18 with TRBJ1-5; D is possibly TRBD1 (6 bases). The CDR3 spans 13 residues. CDR1 is KGHSH and CDR2 is LQKENI in the germline V gene. Trimming took off 2 bases at V and 5 bases at J, with 7 bases between the two ends. The chain's CDR3 is CASSPDRYQPQHF. As DNA, the CDR3 is TGTGCCAGCTCACCAGACAGGTATCAGCCCCAGCATTTT.

The chain couples TRBV7-8 to TRBJ1-5; D remains ambiguous. The CDR3 consists of 14 residues. Germline V gives CDR1 SGHVS, CDR2 FQNEAQ. V lost 5 bases, J lost 6 bases, and 14 bases lay in between. CDR3 coding DNA: TGTGCCAGCAGCACCCACCCGGAGGGTCAGCCCCAGCATTTT. Translation: CASSTHPEGQPQHF.

The chain couples TRBV6-5 to TRBJ1-2; weak D call: TRBD1 (5 bases). Looked up from germline, CDR1 is MNHEY and CDR2 is SVGAGI. There are 15 residues in the CDR3. V was clipped by 5 bases and J by 6 bases, with 19 bases between them. The CDR3 protein is CASSPTGGGLDGYTF. CDR3 DNA: TGTGCCAGCAGTCCGACGGGGGGGGGATTAGATGGCTACACCTTC.

The chain is built from TRBV5-1 and TRBJ1-3; possible D gene TRBD1, 5 bases. Trimming took off 1 base at V and 0 bases at J, with 11 bases between the two ends. The CDR3 totals 16 residues. Germline CDR1 is SGHRS and CDR2 is YFSETQ. CDR3 protein: CASSLRGESSGNTIYF. The CDR3 bases are TGCGCCAGCAGCTTGAGGGGCGAAAGCTCTGGAAACACCATATATTTT. Full variable domain (missing parts from reference TRBV5-1 and TRBJ1-3): KAGVTQTPRYLIKTRGQQVTLSCSPISGHRSVSWYQQTPGQGLQFLFEYFSETQRNKGNFPGRFSGRQFSNSRSEMNVSTLELGDSALYLCASSLRGESSGNTIYFGEGSWLTVV.

The V call is TRBV28, the J call TRBJ2-7, with D perhaps matching TRBD1 (6 bases). The germline V gene has CDR1 MDHEN and CDR2 SYDVKM. Trimming left V 3 bases short and J 6 bases short, with 15 bases between. CDR3 length equals 14 residues. The CDR3 sequence: CASSFVSQGFEQYF. In DNA form, the CDR3 reads TGTGCCAGCAGTTTTGTATCCCAGGGGTTCGAGCAGTACTTC.

The CDR3 coding sequence is TGTGCCAGCAGCTTACGGAAGGGGAAAGAGACCCAGTACTTC. It translates to CASSLRKGKETQYF. The chain combines TRBV7-2 with TRBJ2-5; perhaps TRBD1 as D (5 bases). Looked up from germline, CDR1 is SGHTA and CDR2 is FQGNSA. The V end was cut by 2 bases, the J end by 3 bases, with 10 bases between. There are 14 residues in the CDR3.

As DNA, the CDR3 is TGTGCCAGCAGCCTCGCCCAGACAGATTGGGGCGAGCAGTACTTC. Encoded protein: CASSLAQTDWGEQYF. The rearrangement joins TRBV28 to TRBJ2-7; maybe TRBD1 (5 bases). The CDR3 loop spans 15 amino acids. CDR1 is MDHEN, CDR2 SYDVKM, per germline. V lost 6 bases, J lost 6 bases, and 21 bases lay in between.

This clone was seen a handful of times. The V call is TRBV6-2 or TRBV6-3, the J call TRBJ1-5; the D is unclear. CDR3 size: 14 residues. The V end lost 2 bases, the J end lost 2 bases, and 7 bases lay between the germline ends. Germline-derived CDR1 and CDR2 are MNHEY and SVGEGT. The CDR3 here is CASSYRQGNQPQHF. The CDR3 DNA reads as TGTGCCAGCAGTTACCGGCAGGGCAATCAGCCCCAGCATTTT.

The chain is built from TRBV29-1 and TRBJ2-5; TRBD1 is a possible D gene (6 bases). The germline gives CDR1 SQVTM, CDR2 ANQGSEA. The CDR3 is 16 amino acids. Trimming took 0 bases from V and 5 from J, leaving 19 bases between them. This CDR3 reads CSVEDNRGWETETQYF. The CDR3 DNA follows: TGCAGCGTTGAAGATAATAGGGGGTGGGAGACGGAGACCCAGTACTTC.

Only a few counts were recorded for this clone. The rearrangement links TRBV7-9 to TRBJ1-1; no clear D. V lost 3 bases and J lost 1, with 6 bases in between. This CDR3 has 13 residues. From germline, CDR1 is SEHNR and CDR2 FQNEAQ (reference sequence). Written as DNA, the CDR3 is TGTGCCAGCAGCTTCACGGGGAACACTGAAGCTTTCTTT. Its translation is CASSFTGNTEAFF.

This chain joins TRBV7-2 and TRBJ2-1, with TRBD2 matching over 13 bases. The germline V gene encodes CDR1 SGHTA and CDR2 FQGNSA. The length of the CDR3 is 15 residues. V was pared by 5 bases and J by 7 bases, with 5 bases of the junction left unmatched. CDR3 DNA: TGTGCCAGCAGCGAGACTAGCGGGGGGACAAATGAGCAGTTCTTC. Protein: CASSETSGGTNEQFF. Full variable domain (outside the CDR3, taken from reference TRBV7-2 and TRBJ2-1): GAGVSQSPSNKVTEKGKDVELRCDPISGHTALYWYRQSLGQGLEFLIYFQGNSAPDKSGLPSDRFSAERTGGSVSTLTIQRTQQEDSAVYLCASSETSGGTNEQFFGPGTRLTVL.

In this sample, this clone turned up a few times. This chain connects TRBV6-2 or TRBV6-3 to TRBJ1-1, with D uncertain. The CDR3 is 15 residues long. V shed 0 bases and J shed 4 bases, with 12 bases lying between them. Germline loops: CDR1 MNHEY, CDR2 SVGEGT. The CDR3 protein is CASSYSPVRSTEAFF. In nucleotides, the CDR3 is TGTGCCAGCAGTTACTCTCCAGTTCGGAGCACTGAAGCTTTCTTT.

This clone showed up just a few times. The rearrangement uses TRBV4-3 and TRBJ2-7; D possibly corresponds to TRBD2 (6 bases). Trimming removed 4 bases at V and 2 bases at J, with 15 bases between. Germline CDR1 is LGHNA and CDR2 is YSLEER. The CDR3 loop spans 15 amino acids. The CDR3 loop reads CASSLFGPGAYEQYF. The CDR3 nucleotides read TGCGCCAGCAGCCTCTTTGGGCCGGGGGCCTACGAGCAGTACTTC.